The 13 T cell receptor beta chains below were found in one sample sequenced in a study of PD-L1 blockade in urothelial cancer. Libraries were prepared by immunoSEQ multiplex PCR; TCRdb keeps only in-frame clonotypes and omits some of them. The sample yields around 80,000 clones, around 90% seen once. The starting material was PBMCs, obtained around atezolizumab (anti-PD-L1) treatment. The receptor source for this set is a woman aged 65 to 85 with urothelial cancer.

The rearrangement links TRBV11-3 to TRBJ2-1, with 9 bases aligning to TRBD1. With V trimmed by 0 bases and J by 2 bases, 2 bases remained unmatched. The V gene's germline CDR1 is SGHNT and CDR2 YENEEA. The CDR3 is made up of 16 amino acids. The chain's CDR3 is CASSLEGQGPYNEQFF. The CDR3 nucleotides read TGTGCCAGCAGCTTAGAGGGACAGGGCCCCTACAATGAGCAGTTCTTC.

The chain is built from TRBV7-2 and TRBJ1-3; no clear D gene. This CDR3 spans 13 amino acids. The germline V gene encodes CDR1 SGHTA and CDR2 FQGNSA. The germline V and J ends were trimmed by 0 bases and 3 bases, with 3 bases remaining between them. The DNA of the CDR3 is TGTGCCAGCAGCTTAGCGTATGGAAACACCATATATTTT. Protein: CASSLAYGNTIYF.

The V and J genes are TRBV5-6 and TRBJ2-3; 10 bases agree with TRBD2. V was clipped by 4 bases and J by 4 bases; unmatched bases: 9. The CDR3 totals 16 residues. The germline gives CDR1 SGHDT, CDR2 YYEEEE. This CDR3 reads CASSPQRGGLADTQYF. In DNA form, the CDR3 reads TGTGCCAGCAGCCCTCAGCGGGGGGGCCTGGCAGATACGCAGTATTTT.

The genes are TRBV29-1 and TRBJ2-7; D is unclear. CDR3 size: 11 residues. The V gene lost 5 bases and the J gene lost 9 bases, with 14 bases spanning the gap. CDR1 and CDR2 from the germline V gene are SQVTM and ANQGSEA. CDR3 loop: CSVRESSGQYF. The CDR3 nucleotides are TGCAGCGTTAGAGAGTCGTCGGGGCAGTACTTC.

The chain has TRBV10-3 and TRBJ2-1; D is perhaps TRBD2 (6 bases). Germline V gene sequence: CDR1 ENHRY, CDR2 SYGVKD. The CDR3 contains 15 residues. The germline V and J ends were trimmed by 10 bases and 4 bases, with 20 bases remaining between them. The DNA for the CDR3 is TGTGCCAACTGGGACGGGAGCGGGTCATACAATGAGCAGTTCTTC. This encodes CANWDGSGSYNEQFF.

This chain links TRBV11-2 with TRBJ2-1, with TRBD2 matching over 11 bases. The germline CDR1 and CDR2 sequences are SGHAT and FQNNGV. The CDR3 length is 13 residues. With V trimmed by 8 bases and J by 3 bases, 0 bases remained unmatched. The CDR3: CASGLAGYNEQFF. The CDR3 bases are TGTGCCAGCGGACTAGCGGGCTACAATGAGCAGTTCTTC.

The V and J genes are TRBV5-1 and TRBJ2-3; the D gene is possibly TRBD2 (5 bases). This CDR3 has 16 amino acids. The V gene's germline CDR1 is SGHRS and CDR2 YFSETQ. Trimming stripped 3 bases from V and 0 bases from J, with 14 bases between. The CDR3 bases are TGCGCCAGCAGCTCGGCAGAGCGGAGAAGCACAGATACGCAGTATTTT. Amino acids: CASSSAERRSTDTQYF.

This clone was observed a handful of times. DNA of the CDR3: TGTGCCAGCAGCGTTAACGGACAGGGCAACGAGCAGTACTTC. Its translation: CASSVNGQGNEQYF. The chain couples TRBV5-6 to TRBJ2-7; TRBD1 aligns across 8 bases. V was pared by 4 bases and J by 5 bases, with 8 bases of the junction left unmatched. CDR3 length: 14 amino acids. Germline V gene sequence: CDR1 SGHDT, CDR2 YYEEEE.

This clone appeared a single time. V usage is TRBV5-6 and J usage is TRBJ2-7; tentative D call: TRBD2 (7 bases). The CDR3 extends over 12 amino acids. From germline, CDR1 is SGHDT and CDR2 YYEEEE. Trimming left V 3 bases short and J 6 bases short, with 10 bases between. The CDR3 reads CASSWGGREQYF. CDR3 bases: TGTGCCAGCAGCTGGGGGGGGCGCGAGCAGTACTTC.

The CDR3 DNA is TGTGCCTGGAGTAGGGGGATCCAAGAGACCCAGTACTTC. The encoded protein is CAWSRGIQETQYF. The J gene is TRBJ2-5, the V gene TRBV30; D perhaps matches TRBD1 (6 bases). The CDR3 consists of 13 residues. V was cut by 2 bases and J by 1 base, with 8 bases left in between. Germline-derived CDR1 and CDR2 are GTSNPN and SVGIG (reference sequence).

V usage is TRBV10-2 and J usage is TRBJ2-3; D possibly corresponds to TRBD2 (6 bases). From germline, CDR1 is WSHSY and CDR2 SAAADI. V was pared by 8 bases and J by 0 bases, with 15 bases between. This CDR3 has 15 residues. This CDR3 is CASYYKSGSTDTQYF. The CDR3 DNA reads TGCGCCAGCTACTATAAAAGCGGGAGCACAGATACGCAGTATTTT.

The V and J genes are TRBV4-1 and TRBJ2-1; 10 nucleotides line up with TRBD2. Trimming at V came to 1 base and at J to 5 bases, leaving 17 bases not matched to a gene. There are 20 residues in the CDR3. Germline V gives CDR1 MGHRA, CDR2 YSYEKL. In DNA form, the CDR3 reads TGCGCCAGCAGCCAAGTTTCTGGGACTAGCGAAGGTCAGGCCCACAATGAGCAGTTCTTC. Protein sequence: CASSQVSGTSEGQAHNEQFF.

The V and J genes are TRBV27 and TRBJ2-4; 12 bases align to TRBD2. The V and J ends lost 6 bases and 5 bases, in that order; junction bases with no gene match: 14. Germline CDR1 MNHEY, CDR2 SMNVEV (reference sequence). The CDR3 has 18 residues. As DNA, the CDR3 is TGTGCCAGCAGCCCACGGGGATACGGGACTAGCGGGCAAAACATTCAGTACTTC. Its translation is CASSPRGYGTSGQNIQYF.